Following are 27 T cell receptor beta chains from one sample sequenced in a study of patients and donors after allogeneic stem cell transplantation. TCRdb re-called the RT-PCR reads through MiXCR, storing one row per CDR3 protein. The sample yields under 170,000 distinct CDR3 sequences, 30% to 45% seen once. The sample was blood, either unsorted or a sorted T cell fraction (not recorded which). These receptors were obtained from a human donor who was either an allogeneic HSCT recipient or a stem cell or donor lymphocyte infusion donor (not recorded which). It is not recorded whose cells these are; they may come from a transplant donor.

The V and J genes are TRBV5-1 and TRBJ1-2, with D possibly TRBD1 on 5 matching bases. The CDR3 spans 12 residues. V shed 4 bases and J shed 6 bases, with 10 bases lying between them. In germline, CDR1 is SGHRS, CDR2 YFSETQ. CDR3 residues: CASSVGDDGYTF. In DNA, the CDR3 is TGCGCCAGCAGCGTGGGGGATGATGGCTACACCTTC.

The sample holds many counts of this clonotype. The junction differs from germline at one of its ends, possibly a read error. The gene calls are TRBV5-1 and TRBJ1-1, with D hard to call. The CDR3 consists of 13 residues. The germline CDR1 and CDR2 sequences are SGHRS and YFSETQ. Written as DNA, the CDR3 is TGTGCCAGCAGTTTAGGTTGGAACACTGAAGCTTTCTTT. Residues: CASSLGWNTEAFF.

The chain employs TRBV6-6 and TRBJ1-2, with 10 bases matching TRBD1. The CDR3 runs 14 residues. V lost 7 bases, J lost 6 bases, and 8 bases stayed unmatched. Germline values: CDR1 MNHNY, CDR2 SVGAGI (reference sequence). CDR3 residues: CASNDRGHTDGYTF. As DNA, the CDR3 is TGTGCCAGCAATGACAGGGGGCATACTGATGGCTACACCTTC.

In this sample, this clonotype turned up once. This rearrangement joins TRBV7-2 to TRBJ1-2; D is perhaps TRBD1 (6 bases). The CDR3 runs 13 residues. The V end was cut by 3 bases, the J end by 6 bases, with 11 bases between. CDR1 and CDR2 (germline): SGHTA, FQGNSA. The chain's CDR3 is CASSFWGANGYTF. CDR3 DNA sequence: TGTGCCAGCAGCTTTTGGGGGGCGAATGGCTACACCTTC.

This clonotype was seen a few times. The chain employs TRBV28 and TRBJ2-1; D call uncertain. Germline-derived CDR1 and CDR2 are MDHEN and SYDVKM. V was pared by 4 bases and J by 0 bases, with 13 bases between. The CDR3 spans 16 residues. The CDR3 reads CASSYLAWGSYNEQFF. The CDR3 region has the DNA TGTGCCAGCAGTTACCTTGCGTGGGGCTCCTACAATGAGCAGTTCTTC.

The chain is built from TRBV7-9 and TRBJ1-1, with a tentative D call TRBD1 (5 bases). This CDR3 is built from 12 residues. The germline V gene has CDR1 SEHNR and CDR2 FQNEAQ (reference sequence). Trimming took 3 bases from V and 4 from J, leaving 6 bases between them. CDR3 residues: CASSLGPTEAFF. DNA for the CDR3: TGTGCCAGCAGCTTGGGGCCCACTGAAGCTTTCTTT.

This chain links TRBV3-1 with TRBJ1-5; D ambiguous. From germline, CDR1 is LGHDT and CDR2 YNNKEL (reference sequence). The CDR3 runs to 14 residues. Deletions cut 2 bases from V and 4 bases from J, with 9 bases between. CDR3 loop: CASSQRSGNQPQHF. The DNA of the CDR3 is TGTGCCAGCAGCCAAAGGTCAGGAAATCAGCCCCAGCATTTT.

This clonotype was picked up one time. The chain joins TRBV6-5 to TRBJ2-1; D could derive from TRBD1 or TRBD2 (5 bases each). From germline, CDR1 is MNHEY and CDR2 SVGAGI. V was shortened by 0 bases and J by 1 base, with 13 bases between the two germline ends. The CDR3 loop spans 17 amino acids. The CDR3 loop reads CASSYSILGGSYNEQFF. The CDR3 DNA reads as TGTGCCAGCAGTTACTCGATTCTTGGGGGATCCTACAATGAGCAGTTCTTC.

V is TRBV12-3 or TRBV12-4 and J is TRBJ2-3; D not resolved. The CDR3 runs 15 residues. V lost 2 bases and J 0 bases, leaving 9 bases between the germline ends. As DNA, the CDR3 is TGTGCCAGCAGTTTACCCCAGGACAGCACAGATACGCAGTATTTT. Encoded protein: CASSLPQDSTDTQYF.

This chain links TRBV12-3 or TRBV12-4 with TRBJ2-5; tentatively, D is TRBD2 (5 bases). There are 16 residues in the CDR3. V was pared by 6 bases and J by 3 bases, with 20 bases between. CDR3 in DNA: TGTGCCAGCAGCCCCGGGGAACTGATCCTCAAAGAGACCCAGTACTTC. Protein sequence: CASSPGELILKETQYF.

CDR3 in DNA: TGCAGCGTCCTAGGGGCCCTCTGGGCCCAGTACTTC. It is translated as CSVLGALWAQYF. The V call is TRBV29-1, the J call TRBJ2-5, with TRBD1 as a possible D gene (5 bases). The CDR3 is 12 residues long. From germline, CDR1 is SQVTM and CDR2 ANQGSEA. The ends were cut back, 6 bases at V and 9 bases at J, with 17 bases in the middle.

This clonotype appeared a few times. The chain is built from TRBV9 and TRBJ1-1; a possible D gene is TRBD1 (5 bases). The CDR3 length is 14 residues. V shed 0 bases and J shed 1 base, with 7 bases lying between them. Germline values: CDR1 SGDLS, CDR2 YYNGEE. CDR3: CASSVGQTNTEAFF. The CDR3, as DNA: TGTGCCAGCAGCGTAGGACAGACGAACACTGAAGCTTTCTTT.

The CDR3 sequence: CASTIKTGNTEAFF. The DNA of the CDR3 is TGTGCCAGCACCATAAAGACGGGGAACACTGAAGCTTTCTTT. The chain recombines TRBV6-6 with TRBJ1-1; D is unresolved. In germline, CDR1 is MNHNY, CDR2 SVGAGI (reference sequence). The length of the CDR3 is 14 residues. With 7 bases removed from V and 1 base from J, the gap between germline ends came to 13 bases.

The CDR3 nucleotides are TGTGCCAGCAGCCCCGAGGCTAGCGGGGGGAATGAGCAGTTCTTC. Its protein product is CASSPEASGGNEQFF. V usage is TRBV12-3 or TRBV12-4 and J usage is TRBJ2-1, with 11 bases matching TRBD2. The V segment lost 6 bases and the J segment 7 bases; nucleotides outside the gene matches: 8. CDR3 length equals 15 residues.

This clonotype occurred a few times. J is TRBJ2-3 and V is TRBV12-3 or TRBV12-4; D uncertain. V shed 5 bases and J shed 5 bases, with 8 bases lying between them. The length of the CDR3 is 12 residues. CDR3 region: CASSPLGDTQYF. CDR3 DNA sequence: TGTGCCAGCAGTCCTCTCGGAGATACGCAGTATTTT.

This clonotype has only one observation. The V gene is TRBV24-1, the J gene TRBJ1-2; D is ambiguous. The ends were cut back, 3 bases at V and 8 bases at J, with 6 bases in the middle. The CDR3 contains 11 residues. Germline CDR1 KGHDR, CDR2 SFDVKD. CDR3: CATSDVRGYTF. In DNA form, the CDR3 reads TGTGCCACCAGTGATGTGAGGGGCTACACCTTC.

This sequence joins TRBV6-5 and TRBJ1-1; no clear D. Germline CDR1 reads MNHEY; CDR2 reads SVGAGI. Trimming removed 5 bases at V and 4 bases at J, with 14 bases between. The CDR3 contains 14 residues. The chain's CDR3 is CASSVSPTLTEAFF. CDR3 bases: TGTGCCAGCAGTGTTTCCCCCACACTCACTGAAGCTTTCTTT.

V gene TRBV7-2 combines with J gene TRBJ1-6; unclear D gene. This CDR3 spans 16 amino acids. Trimming shortened V by 1 base and J by 1 base, and 8 bases separated the two germline ends. Germline-derived CDR1 and CDR2 are SGHTA and FQGNSA. The CDR3, as DNA: TGTGCCAGCAGCTTAGTTCGGGGATCCTATAATTCACCCCTCCACTTT. Residues: CASSLVRGSYNSPLHF.

This clonotype was seen only once. The CDR3 nucleotides read TGTGCCAGCACCTCCCTCGGAGAGTTCGGGGAGCTGTTTTTT. Encoded protein: CASTSLGEFGELFF. This chain connects TRBV27 to TRBJ2-2; D uncertain. V was clipped by 7 bases and J by 7 bases, with 16 bases between them. Germline loops: CDR1 MNHEY, CDR2 SMNVEV (reference sequence). The CDR3 spans 14 residues.

The chain links TRBV6-1 to TRBJ1-1, with a weak D call TRBD1 (6 bases). Germline CDR1 is MNHNS and CDR2 is SASEGT. The CDR3 totals 13 residues. V was shortened by 6 bases and J by 8 bases, with 16 bases between the two germline ends. The DNA for the CDR3 is TGTGCCAGCAGAGAATTACGGACAGCCGAAGCTTTCTTT. Protein sequence: CASRELRTAEAFF.

The CDR3 sequence is CASSSWGSSSDTIYF. The CDR3 DNA sequence: TGTGCCAGCAGTTCTTGGGGGTCCTCCTCGGACACCATATATTTT. The chain recombines TRBV28 with TRBJ1-3; maybe TRBD1 (5 bases). This CDR3 is built from 15 residues. CDR1 is MDHEN, CDR2 SYDVKM, per germline. V dropped 4 bases and J dropped 8 bases, with 18 bases sitting between them.

The gene calls are TRBV4-2 and TRBJ2-3; possibly TRBD2 for D (7 bases). Germline CDR1 and CDR2: LGHNA and YNFKEQ. Between the trimmed V and J ends, which lost 0 bases and 5 bases, there was a span of 21 bases. The CDR3 has 18 amino acids. CDR3 DNA sequence: TGTGCCAGCAGCCAAGATTCCCGGGGGGCACTGGTCGTAGATACGCAGTATTTT. It is translated as CASSQDSRGALVVDTQYF.

V is TRBV9 and J is TRBJ1-5; D is ambiguous. This CDR3 has 13 amino acids. Per germline, CDR1 SGDLS and CDR2 YYNGEE. Deletions cut 3 bases from V and 4 bases from J, with 8 bases between. The CDR3 coding sequence is TGTGCCAGCAGCGCCTCGGGAAATCAGCCCCAGCATTTT. Its translation is CASSASGNQPQHF.

The CDR3 region is CASSERGGIDEQFF. The CDR3 DNA sequence: TGTGCCAGCAGTGAGCGGGGGGGCATAGATGAGCAGTTCTTC. The chain recombines TRBV28 with TRBJ2-1; 10 bases are a match to TRBD2. This CDR3 contains 14 residues. Looked up from germline, CDR1 is MDHEN and CDR2 is SYDVKM. The V gene end was trimmed by 5 bases and the J gene end by 8 bases; junction bases not matched to a gene: 6.

The chain combines TRBV13 with TRBJ1-1, with D possibly TRBD1 on 5 matching bases. Between the trimmed V and J ends, which lost 5 bases and 6 bases, there was a span of 16 bases. Germline V gene lookup returns CDR1 PRHDT and CDR2 FYEKMQ (reference sequence). The CDR3 sequence is 14 residues long. The CDR3 nucleotides are TGTGCCAGCAGCGAGGGACCCTCGAGAGCTGAAGCTTTCTTT. Protein sequence: CASSEGPSRAEAFF.

This clonotype showed up just a few times. The V and J genes are TRBV5-1 and TRBJ2-1; 10 bases match TRBD1. V was pared by 6 bases and J by 7 bases, with 10 bases of the junction left unmatched. The germline CDR1 and CDR2 sequences are SGHRS and YFSETQ. The CDR3 contains 15 residues. The CDR3 here is CASTRDRGLRNEQFF. The CDR3 region has the DNA TGCGCCAGCACCAGAGACAGGGGGCTGAGAAATGAGCAGTTCTTC.

This chain connects TRBV6-2 or TRBV6-3 to TRBJ2-7; a weak D match, TRBD1 (5 bases). The germline gives CDR1 MNHEY, CDR2 SVGEGT. V dropped 2 bases and J dropped 6 bases, with 14 bases sitting between them. The CDR3 covers 14 residues. DNA for the CDR3: TGTGCCAGCAGTTACCAACAGGCGAGTGGCGAGCAGTACTTC. This sequence encodes CASSYQQASGEQYF.